This TCR beta chain derives from a study of blood T cell repertoires in COVID-19. About the research overall: Specimens from acute and convalescent COVID-19 originated in the United States, Italy and Spain. PBMCs, B-cell-depleted T cells, or T cells provided the cDNA or gDNA that made up the material.

Assay: immunoSEQ multiplex PCR; the TCRdb copy retains only in-frame clones and omits some. Of 50,000 to 75,000 clones detected, under 85% appear once; the ten largest clones hold 20%. The germline V gene has CDR1 WNHNN and CDR2 SYGVQD (reference sequence). The length of the CDR3 is 15 residues. Trimming stripped 2 bases from V and 9 bases from J, with 17 bases between. Only a few counts were recorded for this clone. This chain uses TRBV10-1 with TRBJ2-1, with a possible D match to TRBD2 (7 bases). The receptor was derived from a woman of 80 years or more with active or convalescent COVID-19. The sequenced material came from peripheral blood. The CDR3 region is CASSERGGALGEQFF. In DNA, the CDR3 is TGCGCCAGCAGTGAGAGGGGGGGGGCCCTGGGTGAGCAGTTCTTC.